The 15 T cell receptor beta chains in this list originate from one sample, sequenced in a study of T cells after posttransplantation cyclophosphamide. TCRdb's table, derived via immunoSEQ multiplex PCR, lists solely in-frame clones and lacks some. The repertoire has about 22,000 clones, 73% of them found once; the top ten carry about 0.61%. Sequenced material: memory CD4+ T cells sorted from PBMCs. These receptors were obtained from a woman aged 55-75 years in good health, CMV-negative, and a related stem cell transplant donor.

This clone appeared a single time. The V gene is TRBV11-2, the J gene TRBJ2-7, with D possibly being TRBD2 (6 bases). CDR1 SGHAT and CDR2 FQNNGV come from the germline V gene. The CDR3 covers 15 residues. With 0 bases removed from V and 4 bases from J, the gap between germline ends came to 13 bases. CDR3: CASSLDGREGYEQYF. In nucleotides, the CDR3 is TGTGCCAGCAGCTTAGATGGGCGGGAAGGTTACGAGCAGTACTTC.

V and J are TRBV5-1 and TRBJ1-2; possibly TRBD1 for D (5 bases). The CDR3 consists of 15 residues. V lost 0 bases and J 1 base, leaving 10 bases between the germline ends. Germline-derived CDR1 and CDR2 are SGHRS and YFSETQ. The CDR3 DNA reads TGCGCCAGCAGCTTGGGCGGGGCGGATAACTATGGCTACACCTTC. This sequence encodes CASSLGGADNYGYTF.

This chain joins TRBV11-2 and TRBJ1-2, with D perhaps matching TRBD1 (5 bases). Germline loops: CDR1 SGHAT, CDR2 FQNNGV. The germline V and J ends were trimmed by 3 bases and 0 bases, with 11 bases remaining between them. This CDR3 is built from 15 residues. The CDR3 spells CASSLDMLTNYGYTF. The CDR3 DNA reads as TGTGCCAGCAGCTTGGACATGCTTACTAACTATGGCTACACCTTC.

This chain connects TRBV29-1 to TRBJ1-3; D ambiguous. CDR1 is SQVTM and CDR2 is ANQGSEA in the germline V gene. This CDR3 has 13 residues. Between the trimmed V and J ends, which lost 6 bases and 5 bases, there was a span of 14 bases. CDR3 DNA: TGCAGCGTGCTGGCGTCGGGGAGAAACACCATATATTTT. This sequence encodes CSVLASGRNTIYF.

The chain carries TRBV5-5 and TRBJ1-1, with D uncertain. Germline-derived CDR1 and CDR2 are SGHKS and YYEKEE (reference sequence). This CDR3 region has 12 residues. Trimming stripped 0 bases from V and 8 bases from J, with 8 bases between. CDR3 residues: CASSLVGREAFF. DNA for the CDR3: TGTGCCAGCAGCTTGGTCGGCAGGGAAGCTTTCTTT.

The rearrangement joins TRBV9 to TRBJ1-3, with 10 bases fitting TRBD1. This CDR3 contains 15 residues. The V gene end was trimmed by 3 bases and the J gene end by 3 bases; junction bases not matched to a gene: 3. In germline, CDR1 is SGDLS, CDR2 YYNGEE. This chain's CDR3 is CASSAGTGVGNTIYF. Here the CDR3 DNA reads TGTGCCAGCAGCGCGGGGACAGGGGTTGGAAACACCATATATTTT.

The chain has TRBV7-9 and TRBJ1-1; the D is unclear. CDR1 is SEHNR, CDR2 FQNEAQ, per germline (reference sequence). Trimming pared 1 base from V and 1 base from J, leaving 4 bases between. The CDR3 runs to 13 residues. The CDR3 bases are TGTGCCAGCAGCTTAGGTCAGAACACTGAAGCTTTCTTT. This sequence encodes CASSLGQNTEAFF.

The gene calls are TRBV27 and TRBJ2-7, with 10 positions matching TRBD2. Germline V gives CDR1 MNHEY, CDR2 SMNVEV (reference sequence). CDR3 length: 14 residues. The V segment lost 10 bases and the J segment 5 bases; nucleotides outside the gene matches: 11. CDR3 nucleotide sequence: TGTGCCACTTCCCGGTCTAGCGGGAGCCACGAGCAGTACTTC. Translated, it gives CATSRSSGSHEQYF.

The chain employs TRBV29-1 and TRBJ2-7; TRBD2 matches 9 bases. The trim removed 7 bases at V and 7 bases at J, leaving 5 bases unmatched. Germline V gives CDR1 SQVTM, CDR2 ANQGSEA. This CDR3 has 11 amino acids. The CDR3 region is CSARTSAEQYF. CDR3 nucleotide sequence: TGCAGCGCTCGGACTAGCGCTGAGCAGTACTTC.

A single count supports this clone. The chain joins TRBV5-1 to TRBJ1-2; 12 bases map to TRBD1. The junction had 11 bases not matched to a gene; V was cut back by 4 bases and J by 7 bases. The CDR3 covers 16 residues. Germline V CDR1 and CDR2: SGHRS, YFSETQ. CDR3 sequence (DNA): TGCGCCAGCAGCCCGAACGTGGGACAGGGGGCCTCTGGCTACACCTTC. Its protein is CASSPNVGQGASGYTF.

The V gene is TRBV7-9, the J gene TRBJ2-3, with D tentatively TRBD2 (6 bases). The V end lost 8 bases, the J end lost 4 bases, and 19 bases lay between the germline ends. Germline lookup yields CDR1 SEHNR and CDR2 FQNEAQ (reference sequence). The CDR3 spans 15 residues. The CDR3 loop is CASRSWGEISDTQYF. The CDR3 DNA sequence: TGTGCCAGCCGCTCGTGGGGGGAGATTTCAGATACGCAGTATTTT.

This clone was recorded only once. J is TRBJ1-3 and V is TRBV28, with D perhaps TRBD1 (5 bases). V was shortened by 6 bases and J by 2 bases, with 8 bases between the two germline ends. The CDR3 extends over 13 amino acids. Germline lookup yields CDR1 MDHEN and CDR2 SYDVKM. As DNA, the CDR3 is TGTGCCAGCAGCCAGGGTACTGGAAACACCATATATTTT. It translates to CASSQGTGNTIYF.

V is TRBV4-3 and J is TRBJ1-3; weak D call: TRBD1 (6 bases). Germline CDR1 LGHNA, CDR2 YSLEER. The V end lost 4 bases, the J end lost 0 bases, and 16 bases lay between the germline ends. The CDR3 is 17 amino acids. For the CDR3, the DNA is TGCGCCAGCAGCCCATCCTTCGGCAGGGGCTCTGGAAACACCATATATTTT. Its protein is CASSPSFGRGSGNTIYF.

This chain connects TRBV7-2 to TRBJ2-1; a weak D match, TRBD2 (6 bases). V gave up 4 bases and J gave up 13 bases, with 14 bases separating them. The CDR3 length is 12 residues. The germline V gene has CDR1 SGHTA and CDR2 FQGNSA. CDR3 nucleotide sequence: TGTGCCAGCAGCTCAGAGGGGCGGGGTCAGTTCTTC. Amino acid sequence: CASSSEGRGQFF.

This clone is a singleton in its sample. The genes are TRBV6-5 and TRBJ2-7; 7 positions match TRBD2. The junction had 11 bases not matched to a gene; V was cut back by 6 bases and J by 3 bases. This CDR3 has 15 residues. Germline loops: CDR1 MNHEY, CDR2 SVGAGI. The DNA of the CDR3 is TGTGCCAGCAGCCCTCCCTTAGCGGGTATCTACGAGCAGTACTTC. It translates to CASSPPLAGIYEQYF.